These 22 T cell receptor beta chains were all obtained from the same sample, sequenced in a study of OX40 agonist ivuxolimab in advanced cancers. The protocol was immunoSEQ multiplex PCR, while the TCRdb copy is restricted to in-frame clones and leaves out a portion. Of around 45,000 clones in the sample, roughly 86% are singletons; the top ten hold around 37%. The sample was CD4+ or CD8+ T cells sorted from blood, taken in a trial of the OX40 agonist ivuxolimab. Receptors were obtained from an adult with an advanced solid tumor such as melanoma, head and neck, liver or kidney cancer.

This chain connects TRBV19 to TRBJ2-3, with D perhaps assigned TRBD1 or TRBD2 (5 bases each). Germline loops: CDR1 LNHDA, CDR2 SQIVND (reference sequence). Trimming cost V 6 bases and J 4 bases, with 20 bases left between them. The CDR3 is 16 residues long. The CDR3 sequence is CASSSTGTSLADTQYF. The CDR3, as DNA: TGTGCCAGTAGCAGTACCGGGACCTCACTGGCAGATACGCAGTATTTT.

The rearrangement links TRBV15 to TRBJ2-1; 8 nucleotides match TRBD2. The CDR3 length is 15 residues. CDR1 and CDR2 (germline): LNHNV, YYDKDF (reference sequence). V gave up 1 base and J gave up 9 bases; unmatched junction bases: 8. The CDR3 loop is CATSRAGGHSGEQFF. The DNA for the CDR3 is TGTGCCACCAGCAGAGCGGGAGGGCATTCCGGTGAGCAGTTCTTC.

Only a few counts were recorded for this clone. The V and J genes are TRBV4-1 and TRBJ2-1; D perhaps matches TRBD1 (5 bases). CDR3 length equals 14 residues. Germline V CDR1 and CDR2: MGHRA, YSYEKL. V lost 2 bases to trimming and J lost 4 bases, with 9 bases between them. CDR3 sequence (DNA): TGCGCCAGCAGCCAACTCGACAGATACAATGAGCAGTTCTTC. Amino acid sequence: CASSQLDRYNEQFF.

This chain links TRBV6-6 with TRBJ1-5; D is ambiguous. The CDR3 runs 12 residues. CDR1 is MNHNY, CDR2 SVGAGI, per germline (reference sequence). The germline V and J ends were trimmed by 5 bases and 3 bases, with 5 bases remaining between them. The CDR3 nucleotides are TGTGCCAGCAGTGGATCCAATCAGCCCCAGCATTTT. Translated, it gives CASSGSNQPQHF.

CDR3 nucleotide sequence: TGCGCCAGCTTAGTAGCGGGAGGCAATGAGCAGTTCTTC. It is translated as CASLVAGGNEQFF. This rearrangement joins TRBV4-1 to TRBJ2-1; 10 bases align to TRBD2. J lost 6 bases, V lost 8 bases, and 4 bases had no gene match. The CDR3 spans 13 residues. Germline loops: CDR1 MGHRA, CDR2 YSYEKL.

The rearrangement links TRBV10-3 to TRBJ1-4; possibly TRBD1 for D (5 bases). The CDR3 runs 13 residues. Trimming left V 7 bases short and J 8 bases short, with 14 bases between. The germline V gene encodes CDR1 ENHRY and CDR2 SYGVKD. CDR3: CAIKAGGGEKLFF. The CDR3 region has the DNA TGTGCCATCAAGGCTGGCGGGGGGGAAAAACTGTTTTTT.

The chain recombines TRBV7-9 with TRBJ2-7; D is undetermined. CDR3 length: 14 amino acids. Germline lookup yields CDR1 SEHNR and CDR2 FQNEAQ (reference sequence). Trimming stripped 5 bases from V and 11 bases from J, with 22 bases between. In DNA, the CDR3 is TGTGCCAGCAGCCAACCTTGGCCCAGGAGCAGTAAGTACTTC. It translates to CASSQPWPRSSKYF.

The chain employs TRBV4-3 and TRBJ2-7; D could derive from TRBD1 or TRBD2 (5 bases each). Deletions cut 3 bases from V and 1 base from J, with 7 bases between. CDR1 LGHNA and CDR2 YSLEER come from the germline V gene. This CDR3 comprises 13 residues. The CDR3 is CASSHRESYEQYF. The CDR3 bases are TGCGCCAGCAGCCACAGGGAGTCCTACGAGCAGTACTTC.

This clone was counted once. This sequence joins TRBV6-5 and TRBJ2-1; TRBD2 aligns across 11 bases. V was pared by 7 bases and J by 8 bases, with 10 bases of the junction left unmatched. CDR3 size: 15 residues. Germline loops: CDR1 MNHEY, CDR2 SVGAGI. The CDR3 DNA sequence: TGTGCCAGCACCATAGCGGGAGGGACCGTTGATGAGCAGTTCTTC. Its protein is CASTIAGGTVDEQFF.

This rearrangement joins TRBV30 to TRBJ2-2, with D perhaps TRBD1 or TRBD2 (6 bases each). V was pared by 1 base and J by 5 bases, with 11 bases between. The CDR3 has 14 residues. The germline V gene encodes CDR1 GTSNPN and CDR2 SVGIG (reference sequence). CDR3 DNA sequence: TGTGCCTGGAGTGGAGGAGGGGGGACCGGGGAGCTGTTTTTT. It translates to CAWSGGGGTGELFF. Complete variable domain (other parts from reference TRBV30 and TRBJ2-2): SQTIHQWPATLVQPVGSPLSLECTVEGTSNPNLYWYRQAAGRGLQLLFYSVGIGQISSEVPQNLSASRPQDRQFILSSKKLLLSDSGFYLCAWSGGGGTGELFFGEGSRLTVL.

The J gene is TRBJ2-2, the V gene TRBV14; D not resolved. Trimming removed 1 base from V and 9 bases from J, with 12 bases in between. The CDR3 consists of 14 residues. Per the germline V gene, CDR1 is SGHDN and CDR2 is FVKESK. CDR3 sequence reads: CASSQGRRVRELFF. The CDR3 DNA reads TGTGCCAGCAGCCAAGGAAGAAGGGTGCGGGAGCTGTTTTTT.

This clone has only one observation. The chain is built from TRBV5-6 and TRBJ2-3, with D possibly being TRBD1 or TRBD2 (6 bases each). The V gene's germline CDR1 is SGHDT and CDR2 YYEEEE. The V and J ends lost 6 bases and 2 bases respectively, with 19 bases between them. The CDR3 is 16 amino acids. The CDR3 spells CASNLLGGQTTDTQYF. The CDR3 DNA reads as TGTGCCAGCAACCTCTTGGGGGGACAAACCACAGATACGCAGTATTTT.

The chain couples TRBV6-5 to TRBJ2-2; TRBD2 matches at 11 bases. CDR1 is MNHEY, CDR2 SVGAGI, per germline. V dropped 8 bases and J dropped 5; count of bases not matched to a gene: 4. This CDR3 is built from 14 residues. This CDR3 reads CASWASGGTGELFF. CDR3 nucleotides: TGTGCCAGCTGGGCTAGCGGGGGGACCGGGGAGCTGTTTTTT.

This chain connects TRBV5-4 to TRBJ2-5, with D perhaps matching TRBD2 (6 bases). The CDR3 length is 14 residues. V lost 1 base to trimming and J lost 4 bases, with 11 bases between them. From germline, CDR1 is SGHNT and CDR2 YYREEE (reference sequence). This chain's CDR3 is CASSLQGAGETQYF. The CDR3 bases are TGTGCCAGCAGCTTGCAGGGAGCGGGAGAGACCCAGTACTTC.

In this sample, this clone turned up a few times. The rearrangement uses TRBV7-9 and TRBJ1-1; TRBD1 matches 8 bases. The CDR3 contains 15 residues. CDR1 is SEHNR and CDR2 is FQNEAQ in the germline V gene (reference sequence). Germline trimming cut 5 bases from V and 4 bases from J; bases unmatched to any gene: 9. CDR3: CASSTRTGLSTEAFF. CDR3 in DNA: TGTGCCAGCAGCACAAGGACAGGGTTGAGCACTGAAGCTTTCTTT.

This chain's CDR3 is CASRRPGSTDTQYF. The CDR3 bases are TGTGCCAGCAGACGTCCGGGGAGCACAGATACGCAGTATTTT. This chain joins TRBV6-5 and TRBJ2-3; D perhaps matches TRBD2 (5 bases). CDR3 length: 14 amino acids. Per the germline V gene, CDR1 is MNHEY and CDR2 is SVGAGI. V gave up 6 bases and J gave up 0 bases, with 10 bases separating them.

The V gene is TRBV19, the J gene TRBJ1-4; weak D call: TRBD1 (6 bases). Trimming cost V 6 bases and J 6 bases, with 23 bases left between them. The V gene's germline CDR1 is LNHDA and CDR2 SQIVND (reference sequence). CDR3 size: 17 residues. The CDR3 bases are TGTGCCAGTAGGTTGAGGGGGTTAACGGCCGAGGATGAAAAACTGTTTTTT. It codes for CASRLRGLTAEDEKLFF. Combining the CDR3 with reference TRBV19 and TRBJ1-4 gives the whole variable domain DGGITQSPKYLFRKEGQNVTLSCEQNLNHDAMYWYRQDPGQGLRLIYYSQIVNDFQKGDIAEGYSVSREKKESFPLTVTSAQKNPTAFYLCASRLRGLTAEDEKLFFGSGTQLSVL.

V is TRBV7-8 and J is TRBJ2-7; D is unresolved. CDR3 size: 12 residues. Germline loops: CDR1 SGHVS, CDR2 FQNEAQ. V lost 4 bases to trimming and J lost 0 bases, with 4 bases between them. For the CDR3, the DNA is TGTGCCAGCAGCTGGGACTCCTACGAGCAGTACTTC. It is translated as CASSWDSYEQYF.

The chain links TRBV7-9 to TRBJ2-4, with a weak D call TRBD2 (5 bases). The CDR3 spans 14 residues. CDR1 SEHNR and CDR2 FQNEAQ come from the germline V gene (reference sequence). V dropped 0 bases and J dropped 5 bases, with 8 bases sitting between them. In DNA form, the CDR3 reads TGTGCCAGCAGCTTAGCTGGTAGCGAAAACATTCAGTACTTC. It is translated as CASSLAGSENIQYF.

As DNA, the CDR3 is TGTGCCAGCAGCTTGGGTGCGGGGGGAACCTACAATGAGCAGTTCTTC. It is translated as CASSLGAGGTYNEQFF. The chain joins TRBV5-4 to TRBJ2-1; 8 nucleotides agree with TRBD2. Trimming at V came to 0 bases and at J to 2 bases, leaving 4 bases not matched to a gene. Per the germline V gene, CDR1 is SGHNT and CDR2 is YYREEE (reference sequence). The CDR3 loop spans 16 amino acids.

This clone was seen a single time. The chain carries TRBV5-1 and TRBJ2-7, with TRBD1 matching 10 bases. The ends lost 4 bases at V and 6 bases at J; junction bases unmatched: 7. The CDR3 runs to 14 residues. Germline values: CDR1 SGHRS, CDR2 YFSETQ. CDR3 sequence reads: CASSAGQGMVEQYF. The CDR3 DNA follows: TGCGCCAGCAGCGCGGGACAGGGGATGGTCGAGCAGTACTTC.

CDR3 residues: CATSRSRGLSNQPQHF. The CDR3 DNA sequence: TGTGCCACCAGCAGATCCAGGGGGCTTAGCAATCAGCCCCAGCATTTT. This chain links TRBV15 with TRBJ1-5; 8 nucleotides align to TRBD1. There are 16 residues in the CDR3. Per the germline V gene, CDR1 is LNHNV and CDR2 is YYDKDF (reference sequence). V lost 2 bases and J lost 0; bases outside the gene matches: 3.